Listed below are T cell receptor beta chains from one sample, sequenced in a study of cytomegalovirus exposure and HLA in healthy donors. The table came from immunoSEQ multiplex PCR; TCRdb's copy has only in-frame clones and leaves some out. Of 110,000 or so clones in the sample, around 66% were seen once. The sequenced sample consisted of PBMCs. These receptors originate from a man younger than 35 in good health and CMV-seropositive. Both conserved end residues are trimmed from each CDR3. A row's size may be missing; if present it is once, few, many or a size class.

V | size | CDR3
TRBV10-3 | - | ASAPAIGGNYGYT
TRBV5-6 | - | ASSLDLPRTEAF
TRBV14 | - | ASSQGRGATNEKLF
TRBV6-5 | - | ASRTGREAF
TRBV13 | once | ASSLLVNKFTEAF
TRBV13 | - | ASSLGGPYNEQF
TRBV5-5 | - | ASSRQEKTGLYGYT
TRBV29-1 | - | SVAGPTNTGELF
TRBV5-4 | few | ASSLGGRGRLQTQY
TRBV28 | - | ASSHIQNMNTEAF
TRBV7-6 | - | ASSHRGANEKLF
TRBV6-5 | - | ASTQNRVRNTEAF
TRBV5-1 | - | ASSLYIAGGTYNEQF
TRBV6-6 | - | ASSYSGTLGAQH
TRBV7-9 | - | ASSLTTNYEQY
TRBV11-2 | - | ASSLISGPRDEKLF
TRBV18 | - | ASSPSQGLDEKLF
TRBV9 | - | ASSVDSGSPLH
TRBV4-1 | few | ASRQVSLNTEAF
TRBV2 | - | ASSLIGAAQY
TRBV25-1 | - | ASSESGEWTLH
TRBV5-6 | - | ASSSLISSGEGEQF
TRBV7-9 | - | ASSLELFAEAF
TRBV28 | - | ASSFTGGRGVTEAF
TRBV6-5 | - | ASSLTGEGYGYT
TRBV2 | - | ASRQTSGTSYEQY
TRBV6-4 | - | ASSSGGAESDTQY
TRBV7-9 | - | ASSLTGSGNSPLH
TRBV11-2 | - | ASTQGAKETQY
TRBV5-6 | - | ASSAKTGGYEKLF
TRBV2 | - | ASSEGQGKYSNQPQH
TRBV7-2 | - | ASSFGGGNEKLF
TRBV6-5 | few | ASSYKTSGGPYEQY
TRBV29-1 | - | SVWTGGNVYNEQF
TRBV6-5 | once | ASSGRQTRCEQY
TRBV6-1 | - | ASSEESGAGNQPQH
TRBV11-2 | - | ASSLSAGGLKGYT
TRBV29-1 | - | SVQATSGLSPCNQPQH
TRBV27 | - | ASSFGGQNYEQY
TRBV28 | - | ASSSAASGSGANVLT
TRBV6-5 | few | ASSPTGTYGYT
TRBV28 | - | ASSSGALSTSGGRYSGANVLT
TRBV2 | once | ASTIGTGGNQPQH
TRBV2 | - | ASSAGLAGGLEQF